This T cell receptor beta chain was obtained from a study of blood T cell repertoires in COVID-19. Assay used: immunoSEQ multiplex PCR; TCRdb lists only in-frame clones, some missing. Among 250,000 or so clones, about 91% were seen once, and the ten largest hold about 6.7%. The J segment lost 0 bases and the V segment lost 8 bases, leaving 6 bases of the junction unmatched. Germline loops: CDR1 MNHEY, CDR2 SMNVEV (reference sequence). The CDR3 has 15 residues. The genes are TRBV27 and TRBJ1-2, with 10 bases fitting TRBD1. The clonotype was recovered from a woman aged 25 to 45 with COVID-19, enrolled during active disease. Input material: peripheral blood. CDR3 amino acids: CASATGGASNYGYTF. In DNA form, the CDR3 reads TGTGCCAGCGCGACAGGGGGCGCGTCTAACTATGGCTACACCTTC.